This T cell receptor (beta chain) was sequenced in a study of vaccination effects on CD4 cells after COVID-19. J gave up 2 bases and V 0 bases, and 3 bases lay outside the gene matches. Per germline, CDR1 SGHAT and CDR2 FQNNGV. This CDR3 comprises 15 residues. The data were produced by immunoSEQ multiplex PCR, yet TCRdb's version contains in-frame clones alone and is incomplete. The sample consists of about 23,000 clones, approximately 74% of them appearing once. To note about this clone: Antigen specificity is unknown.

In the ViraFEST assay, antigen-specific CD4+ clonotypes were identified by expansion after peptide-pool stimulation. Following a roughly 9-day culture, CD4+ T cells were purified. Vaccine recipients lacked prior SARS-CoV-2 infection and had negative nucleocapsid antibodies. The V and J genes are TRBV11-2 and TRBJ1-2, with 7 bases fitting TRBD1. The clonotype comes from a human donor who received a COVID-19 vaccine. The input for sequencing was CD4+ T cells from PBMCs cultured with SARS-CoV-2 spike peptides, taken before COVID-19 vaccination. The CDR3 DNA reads TGTGCCAGCAGCTTAGAGAAGGGACAGAACTATGGCTACACCTTC. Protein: CASSLEKGQNYGYTF.